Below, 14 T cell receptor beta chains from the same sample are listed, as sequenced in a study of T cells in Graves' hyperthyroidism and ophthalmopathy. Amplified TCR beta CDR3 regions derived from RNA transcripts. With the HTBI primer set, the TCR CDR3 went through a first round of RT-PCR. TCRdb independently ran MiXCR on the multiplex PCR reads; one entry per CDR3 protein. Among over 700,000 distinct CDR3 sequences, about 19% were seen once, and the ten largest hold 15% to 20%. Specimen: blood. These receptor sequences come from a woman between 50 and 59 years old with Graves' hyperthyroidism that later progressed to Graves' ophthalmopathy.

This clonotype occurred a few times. Written as DNA, the CDR3 is TGCGCCAGCAGTGTCCTAGCGGGGGGGCATAGGTTCGACAATGAGCAGTTCTTC. Its protein product is CASSVLAGGHRFDNEQFF. The V and J genes are TRBV5-1 and TRBJ2-1; TRBD2 matches 12 bases. CDR1 is SGHRS, CDR2 YFSETQ, per germline. CDR3 size: 18 residues. Germline trimming cut 5 bases from V and 5 bases from J; bases unmatched to any gene: 14.

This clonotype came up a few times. The CDR3 here is CASSEALGQGGGETQYF. The CDR3, as DNA: TGTGCCAGCAGTGAGGCCCTTGGACAGGGAGGTGGAGAGACCCAGTACTTC. The chain employs TRBV6-1 and TRBJ2-5; 8 bases match TRBD1. Trimming took 3 bases from V and 4 from J; bases not matched to a gene: 13. The CDR3 loop spans 17 amino acids. Germline V gene lookup returns CDR1 MNHNS and CDR2 SASEGT.

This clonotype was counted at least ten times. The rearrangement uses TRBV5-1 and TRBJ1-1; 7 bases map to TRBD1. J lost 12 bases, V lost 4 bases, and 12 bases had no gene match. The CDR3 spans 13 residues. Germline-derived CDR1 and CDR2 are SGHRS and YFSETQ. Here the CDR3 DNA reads TGCGCCAGCAGCCCGGCCGTAGGACAGGCTACTTTCTTT. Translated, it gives CASSPAVGQATFF.

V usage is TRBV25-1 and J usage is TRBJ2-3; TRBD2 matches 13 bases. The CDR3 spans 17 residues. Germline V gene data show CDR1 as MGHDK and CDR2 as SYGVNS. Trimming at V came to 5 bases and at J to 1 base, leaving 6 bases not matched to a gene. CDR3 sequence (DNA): TGTGCCAGCAGTCTGGGACTAGCGGGGCTCCGCACAGATACGCAGTATTTT. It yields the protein CASSLGLAGLRTDTQYF.

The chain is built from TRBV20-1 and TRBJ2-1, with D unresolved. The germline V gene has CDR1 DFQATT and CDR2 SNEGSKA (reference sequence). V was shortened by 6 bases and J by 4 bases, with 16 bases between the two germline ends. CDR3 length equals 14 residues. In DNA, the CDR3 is TGCAGTGCCCCGAGTAGGAGACGTTACAATGAGCAGTTCTTC. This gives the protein CSAPSRRRYNEQFF.

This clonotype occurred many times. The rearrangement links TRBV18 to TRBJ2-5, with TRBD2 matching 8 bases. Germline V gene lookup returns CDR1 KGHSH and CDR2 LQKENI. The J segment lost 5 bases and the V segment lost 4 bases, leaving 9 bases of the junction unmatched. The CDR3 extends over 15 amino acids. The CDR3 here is CASSLRRGGLETQYF. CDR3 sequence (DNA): TGTGCCAGCTCACTTCGTCGGGGGGGCCTCGAGACCCAGTACTTC.

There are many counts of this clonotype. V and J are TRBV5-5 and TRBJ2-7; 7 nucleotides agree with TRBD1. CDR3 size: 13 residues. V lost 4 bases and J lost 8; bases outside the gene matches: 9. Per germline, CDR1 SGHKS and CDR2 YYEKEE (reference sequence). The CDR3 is CASSATGDQKQYF. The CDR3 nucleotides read TGTGCCAGCAGCGCTACAGGGGATCAAAAGCAGTACTTC.

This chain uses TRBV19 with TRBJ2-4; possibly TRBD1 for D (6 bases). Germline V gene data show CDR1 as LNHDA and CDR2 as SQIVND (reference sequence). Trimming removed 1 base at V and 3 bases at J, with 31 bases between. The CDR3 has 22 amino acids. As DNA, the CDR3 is TGTGCCAGTAGTATAGGGTGGTTTCCCGGACAGCATCATATCCCCCGCAAAAACATTCAGTACTTC. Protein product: CASSIGWFPGQHHIPRKNIQYF.

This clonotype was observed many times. Here the CDR3 reads CASRQGGFQETQYF. CDR3 bases: TGTGCCAGTAGACAGGGGGGGTTCCAAGAGACCCAGTACTTC. V and J are TRBV11-2 and TRBJ2-5; 9 bases fit TRBD1. This CDR3 is built from 14 residues. Looked up from germline, CDR1 is SGHAT and CDR2 is FQNNGV. The V segment lost 9 bases and the J segment 1 base; nucleotides outside the gene matches: 6.

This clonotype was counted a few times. CDR3: CAWSQQGIEKLFF. The CDR3 coding sequence is TGTGCCTGGAGTCAACAGGGTATTGAAAAACTGTTTTTT. The chain joins TRBV30 to TRBJ1-4; D is possibly TRBD1 (6 bases). V was trimmed by 2 bases and J by 7 bases, leaving 11 bases between them. The CDR3 loop spans 13 amino acids. Germline-derived CDR1 and CDR2 are GTSNPN and SVGIG (reference sequence).

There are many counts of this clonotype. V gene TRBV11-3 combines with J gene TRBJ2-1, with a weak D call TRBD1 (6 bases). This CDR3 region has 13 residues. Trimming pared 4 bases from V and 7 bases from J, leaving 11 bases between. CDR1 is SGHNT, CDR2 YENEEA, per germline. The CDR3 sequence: CASSSAGVNEQFF. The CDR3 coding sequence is TGTGCCAGCAGCTCCGCAGGGGTAAATGAGCAGTTCTTC.

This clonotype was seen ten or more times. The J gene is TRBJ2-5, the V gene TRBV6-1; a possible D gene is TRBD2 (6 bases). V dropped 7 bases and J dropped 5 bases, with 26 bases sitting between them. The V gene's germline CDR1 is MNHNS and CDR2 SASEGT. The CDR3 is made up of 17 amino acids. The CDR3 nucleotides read TGTGCCAGCACCCCATTTGGAGGGGCTAGCGAGGATGAGACCCAGTACTTC. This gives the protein CASTPFGGASEDETQYF.

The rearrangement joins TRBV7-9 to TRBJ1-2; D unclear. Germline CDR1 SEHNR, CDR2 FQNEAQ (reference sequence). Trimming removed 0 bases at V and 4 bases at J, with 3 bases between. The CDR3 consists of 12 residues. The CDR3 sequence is CASSLAPYGYTF. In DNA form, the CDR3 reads TGTGCCAGCAGCTTAGCCCCCTATGGCTACACCTTC.

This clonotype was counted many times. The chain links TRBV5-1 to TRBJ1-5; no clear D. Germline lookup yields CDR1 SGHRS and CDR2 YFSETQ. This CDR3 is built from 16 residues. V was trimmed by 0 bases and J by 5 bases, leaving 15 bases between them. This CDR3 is CASSLVARKGDQPQHF. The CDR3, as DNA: TGCGCCAGCAGCTTGGTGGCCAGAAAGGGTGATCAGCCCCAGCATTTT.